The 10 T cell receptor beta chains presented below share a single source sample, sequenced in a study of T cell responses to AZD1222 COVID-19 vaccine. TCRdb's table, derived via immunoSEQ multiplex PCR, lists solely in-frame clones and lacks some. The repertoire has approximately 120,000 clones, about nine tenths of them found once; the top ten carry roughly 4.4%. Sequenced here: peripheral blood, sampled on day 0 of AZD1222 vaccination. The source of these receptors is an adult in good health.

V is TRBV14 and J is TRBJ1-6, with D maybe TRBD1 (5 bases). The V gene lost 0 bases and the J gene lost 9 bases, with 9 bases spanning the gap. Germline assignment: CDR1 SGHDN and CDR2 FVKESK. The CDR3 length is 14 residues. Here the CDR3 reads CASSQETGFSPLHF. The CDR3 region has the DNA TGTGCCAGCAGCCAAGAAACAGGATTTTCACCCCTCCACTTT.

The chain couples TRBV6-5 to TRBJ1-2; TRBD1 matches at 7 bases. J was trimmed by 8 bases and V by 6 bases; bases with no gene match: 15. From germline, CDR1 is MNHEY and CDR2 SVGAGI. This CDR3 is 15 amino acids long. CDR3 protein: CASSPPLGGRGGYTF. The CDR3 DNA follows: TGTGCCAGCAGCCCCCCACTAGGGGGCCGTGGGGGCTACACCTTC.

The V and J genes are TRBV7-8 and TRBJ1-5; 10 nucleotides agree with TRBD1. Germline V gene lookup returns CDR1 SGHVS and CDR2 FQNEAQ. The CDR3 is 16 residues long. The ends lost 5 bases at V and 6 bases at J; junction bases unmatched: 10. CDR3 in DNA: TGTGCCAGCAGCCCGTCGACAGGGGGCTCGGGTCAGCCCCAGCATTTT. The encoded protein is CASSPSTGGSGQPQHF.

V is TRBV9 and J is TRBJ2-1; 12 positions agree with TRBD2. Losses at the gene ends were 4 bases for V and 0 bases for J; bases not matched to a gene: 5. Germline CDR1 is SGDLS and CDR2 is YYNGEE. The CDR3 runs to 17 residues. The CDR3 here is CASSSRLAGDSYNEQFF. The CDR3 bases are TGTGCCAGCAGCTCTCGACTAGCGGGGGACTCCTACAATGAGCAGTTCTTC.

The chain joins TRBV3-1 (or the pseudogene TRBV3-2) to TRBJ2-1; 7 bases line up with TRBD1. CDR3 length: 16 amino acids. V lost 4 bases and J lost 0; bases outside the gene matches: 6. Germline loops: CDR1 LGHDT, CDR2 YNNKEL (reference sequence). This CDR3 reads CASSRVTGTSYNEQFF. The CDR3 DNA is TGTGCCAGCAGCCGCGTGACAGGGACCTCCTACAATGAGCAGTTCTTC.

The CDR3 nucleotides are TGTGCCAGCAGCTTAACCGTTTCTGGAAACACCATATATTTT. It encodes CASSLTVSGNTIYF. The chain couples TRBV11-2 to TRBJ1-3; D gene unclear. This CDR3 region has 14 residues. V shed 2 bases and J shed 1 base, with 6 bases lying between them. CDR1 SGHAT and CDR2 FQNNGV come from the germline V gene.

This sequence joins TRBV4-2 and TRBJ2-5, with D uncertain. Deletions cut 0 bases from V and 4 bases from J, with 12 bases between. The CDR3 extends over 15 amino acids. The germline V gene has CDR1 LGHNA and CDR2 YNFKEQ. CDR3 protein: CASSQEGFERETQYF. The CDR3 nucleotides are TGTGCCAGCAGCCAAGAGGGCTTTGAGAGAGAGACCCAGTACTTC.

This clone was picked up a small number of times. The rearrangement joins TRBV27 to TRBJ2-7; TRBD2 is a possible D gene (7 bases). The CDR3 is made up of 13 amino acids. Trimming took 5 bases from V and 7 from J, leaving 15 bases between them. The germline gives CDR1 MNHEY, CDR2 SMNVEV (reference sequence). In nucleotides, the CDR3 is TGTGCCAGCAGTAGGTGGGGGGGCGGGGAGCAGTACTTC. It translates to CASSRWGGGEQYF.

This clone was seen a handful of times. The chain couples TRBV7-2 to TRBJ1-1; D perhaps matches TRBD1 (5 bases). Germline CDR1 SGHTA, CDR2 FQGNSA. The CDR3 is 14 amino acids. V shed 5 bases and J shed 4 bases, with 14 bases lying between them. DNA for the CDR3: TGTGCCAGCAGCCCCGCGGGGGGGATCACTGAAGCTTTCTTT. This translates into CASSPAGGITEAFF. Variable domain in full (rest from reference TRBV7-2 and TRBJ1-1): GAGVSQSPSNKVTEKGKDVELRCDPISGHTALYWYRQSLGQGLEFLIYFQGNSAPDKSGLPSDRFSAERTGGSVSTLTIQRTQQEDSAVYLCASSPAGGITEAFFGQGTRLTVV.

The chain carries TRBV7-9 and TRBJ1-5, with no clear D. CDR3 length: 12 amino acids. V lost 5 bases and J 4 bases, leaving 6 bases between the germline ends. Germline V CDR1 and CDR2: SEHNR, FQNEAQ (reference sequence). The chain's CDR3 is CASSPFNQPQHF. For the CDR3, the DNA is TGTGCCAGCAGCCCTTTTAATCAGCCCCAGCATTTT.